This entry describes one T cell receptor beta chain. The CDR3 loop spans 16 amino acids. The germline CDR1 and CDR2 sequences are SNHLY and FYNNEI. V gave up 3 bases and J gave up 6 bases, with 15 bases separating them. The data belong to a study of technical replicates of blood from a handful of donors. Method: immunoSEQ multiplex PCR; TCRdb's copy keeps in-frame clones and lacks some. The profile shows just over 60,000 clones, approximately 89% of them singletons. V and J are TRBV2 and TRBJ1-6, with no clear D. The source material was PBMCs. The receptor comes from a human donor in good health. Some clones in this sample may be carry-over from other donors' samples. As DNA, the CDR3 is TGTGCCAGCAGTGAGCAGGCACTCGGCACTAATTCACCCCTCCACTTT. Its translation: CASSEQALGTNSPLHF.